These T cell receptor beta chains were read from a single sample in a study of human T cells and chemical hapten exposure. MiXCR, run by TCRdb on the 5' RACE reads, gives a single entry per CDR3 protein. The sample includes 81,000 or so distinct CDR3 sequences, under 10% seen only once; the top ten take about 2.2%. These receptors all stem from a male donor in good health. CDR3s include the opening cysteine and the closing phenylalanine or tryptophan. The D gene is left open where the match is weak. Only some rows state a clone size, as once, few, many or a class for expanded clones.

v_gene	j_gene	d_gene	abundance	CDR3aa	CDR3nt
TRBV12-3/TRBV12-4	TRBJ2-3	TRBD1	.	CASRSPGTGSDTQYF	TGTGCCAGCAGGTCCCCCGGGACAGGGTCAGATACGCAGTATTTT
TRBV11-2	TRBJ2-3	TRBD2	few	CASSYTSGSYTDTQYF	TGTGCCAGCAGCTACACTAGCGGCTCTTACACAGATACGCAGTATTTT
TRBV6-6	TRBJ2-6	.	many	CASSRGFSGANVLTF	TGTGCCAGCAGTCGGGGGTTCTCTGGGGCCAACGTCCTGACTTTC
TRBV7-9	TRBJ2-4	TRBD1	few	CASSNRTGLAKNIQYF	TGTGCCAGCAGCAATCGGACAGGGTTGGCCAAAAACATTCAGTACTTC
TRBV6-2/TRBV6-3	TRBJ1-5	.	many	CAARNRVNQPQHF	TGTGCCGCAAGAAACAGGGTCAATCAGCCCCAGCATTTT
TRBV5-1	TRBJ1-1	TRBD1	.	CASSLGRVEGAATEAFF	TGCGCCAGCAGCTTGGGAAGGGTTGAGGGGGCAGCCACTGAAGCTTTCTTT
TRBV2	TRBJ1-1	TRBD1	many	CATGQGFLDTEAFF	TGTGCCACCGGACAGGGGTTTTTGGACACTGAAGCTTTCTTT
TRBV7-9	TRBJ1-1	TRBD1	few	CASSVGGQDLNTEAFF	TGTGCCAGCAGCGTAGGGGGCCAGGACCTGAACACTGAAGCTTTCTTT
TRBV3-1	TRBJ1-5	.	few	CASSHYGHGSNQPQHF	TGTGCCAGCAGCCACTACGGACACGGATCGAATCAGCCCCAGCATTTT
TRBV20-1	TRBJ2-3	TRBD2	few	CSAGLAGGHSLADTQYF	TGCAGTGCGGGACTAGCGGGGGGCCATTCCCTCGCGGATACGCAGTATTTT